The 2 T cell receptor beta chains presented below share a single source sample, sequenced in a study of a mutant IDH1 vaccine in newly diagnosed glioma. Described time point: week 35, safety follow-up. One vaccine dose held 300 ug of mutant IDH1 20-mer peptide and came with topical imiquimod. Their recognized antigens are unknown. Profiling relied on immunoSEQ multiplex PCR, and the TCRdb table lists in-frame clones only, not all of them. Of about 50,000 clones in the sample, approximately 80% are singletons; the top ten hold approximately 12%. This specimen was PBMCs, taken from a glioma patient whose treatment included an IDH1 peptide vaccine. These receptors were collected from a middle-aged man with glioma.

The V call is TRBV5-4, the J call TRBJ2-7; D not resolved. Germline loops: CDR1 SGHNT, CDR2 YYREEE (reference sequence). V was cut by 3 bases and J by 6 bases, with 19 bases left in between. The CDR3 covers 15 residues. The CDR3, as DNA: TGTGCCAGCAGCTCATATCAGACCCCCTCTGGCGAGCAGTACTTC. Protein product: CASSSYQTPSGEQYF.

The V call is TRBV29-1, the J call TRBJ2-1; tentative D call: TRBD2 (5 bases). Looked up from germline, CDR1 is SQVTM and CDR2 is ANQGSEA. The V and J ends lost 7 bases and 3 bases respectively, with 22 bases between them. The CDR3 sequence is 16 residues long. CDR3 bases: TGCAGCGCGGAAGGGCCATCCCGAGGGAACTACAATGAGCAGTTCTTC. Translation gives CSAEGPSRGNYNEQFF.